What follows describes a single T cell receptor beta chain. Its antigen is undetermined. The data belong to a study of shared clonotypes between healthy human individuals. Points from the study as a whole: Shared across a few donors were roughly 5.3% of the naive CD4 clonotypes.

Assay used: immunoSEQ multiplex PCR; TCRdb lists only in-frame clones, some missing. The table shows about a million clones, with about 75% occurring only once. The investigators split CD4+ cells into a CD45RA+ naive subset and a CD45RA-negative memory subset. The CDR3 covers 14 residues. Germline V gene data show CDR1 as SGHRS and CDR2 as YFSETQ. The ends were cut back, 0 bases at V and 2 bases at J, with 5 bases in the middle. The rearrangement uses TRBV5-1 and TRBJ2-2, with D unresolved. This clonotype was sampled from a man aged 18 to 30 in good health. Sequenced sample: memory CD4+ T cells sorted from blood. Subset defined: CD45RA-negative fraction. The CDR3 DNA reads as TGCGCCAGCAGCTTGGAGTTCAACACCGGGGAGCTGTTTTTT. It is translated as CASSLEFNTGELFF. The full variable domain, its missing parts supplied by reference TRBV5-1 and TRBJ2-2, is KAGVTQTPRYLIKTRGQQVTLSCSPISGHRSVSWYQQTPGQGLQFLFEYFSETQRNKGNFPGRFSGRQFSNSRSEMNVSTLELGDSALYLCASSLEFNTGELFFGEGSRLTVL.